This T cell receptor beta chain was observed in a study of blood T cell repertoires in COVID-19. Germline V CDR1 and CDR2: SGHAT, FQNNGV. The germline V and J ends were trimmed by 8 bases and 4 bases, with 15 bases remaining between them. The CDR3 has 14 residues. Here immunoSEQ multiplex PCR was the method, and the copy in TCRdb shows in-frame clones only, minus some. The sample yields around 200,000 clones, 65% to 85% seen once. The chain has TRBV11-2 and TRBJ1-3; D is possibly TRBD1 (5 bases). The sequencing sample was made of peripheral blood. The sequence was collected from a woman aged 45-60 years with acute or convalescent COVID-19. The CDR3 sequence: CASGTGFSGNTIYF. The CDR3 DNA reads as TGTGCCAGCGGAACAGGTTTTTCGGGAAACACCATATATTTT.